Detailed here is one TCR beta chain. What antigen it recognizes has not been identified. To determine HCMV serostatus, a commercial ELISA kit was used to detect HCMV-specific IgG in serum. Ficoll density gradient centrifugation was used to isolate peripheral blood mononuclear cells from blood. This sample is drawn from a study of T cells expressing NK-cell markers (dated by TCRdb to the early 2020s). Some background on the complete study: Several donors provided sorted CD3+CD56+NKG2C+, CD3+CD56+NKG2C- and CD3+CD56-NKG2C+ T-cell subsets, whose TCR beta-chain repertoires were profiled. Of the eight sequenced donors, seven were found to be HCMV-seropositive and one was found to be HCMV-seronegative. The study sequenced eight donors, all healthy volunteers chosen at random: three men and five women. Libraries were sequenced as 2 x 150 bp reads on Illumina HiSeq 2000/2500, MiSeq or NextSeq. Beyond this particular receptor, the publication reports: For 6 or 7 donors, the dominant CD3+CD56+NKG2C+ clonotypes were among the top 10 CD8+ clonotypes and accounted for about 1.0-7.5% of CD8+ T cells. Whether the expanded NKG2C-expressing T cell clones were specific for HCMV antigens was left unclear. Those dominant clonotypes were again the most abundant among CD3+CD56-NKG2C+ cells in several donors, at about 25-60.1%.

The germline V gene specifies ENHRY as CDR1 and SYGVKD as CDR2. The CDR3 spans 12 residues, from the cysteine through the phenylalanine. No DNA accompanies this entry. For sequencing, an Illumina HiSeq 2000 was employed. 5'RACE template switching, by which a universal primer site and unique molecular identifiers were added, was used to make TCR beta cDNA libraries. Synthesis of cDNA was primed from the TCR beta constant segment and was followed by two consecutive PCR amplification steps. The paper's data handling went like this. MIGEC was used to demultiplex reads and group reads by UMI, and MiTCR was used to assemble and quantify clonotypes. Only TCR cDNA sequences supported by at least two reads were kept to exclude erroneous sequences. The tcR package was used for downstream repertoire analysis, and clonotypes were matched between fractions using CDR3 nucleotide sequence together with V segment. VDJmatch was used to annotate antigen specificity against VDJdb, with one amino acid substitution in CDR3 allowed. Following TCRdb reprocessing, every CDR3 protein sequence forms one entry, and DNA is not provided. The V and J calls were not made by the authors but by TCRdb's processing. This sample's clone table shows under 200,000 distinct CDR3 sequences. Together, the top ten hold about 18% of the sample.

The clonotype comes from a woman between 18 and 70 years old in good health. The sample consisted of blood T cells: a sorted CD56 or NKG2C T cell subset, CD4+ or CD8+ T cells, or bulk PBMC T cells (not recorded which). The receptor chain draws on TRBV10-3 and TRBJ2-5; TCRdb's D call of TRBD1 is untestable without DNA. CDR3 reads: CATRTGGETQYF.